This TCR beta chain was documented in a study of CD4+ T cells in melanoma. Study-wide results and caveats: CD8+ T cell, macrophage and B cell function reportedly correlated with neoantigen-specific CD4+ T cells. Diverse differentiation states were reported for melanoma neoantigen-specific CD4+ T cells.

Regarding this clone: Antigen unknown.

The assay was immunoSEQ multiplex PCR, and TCRdb's table has in-frame clones only and misses some. The sample yields about 11,000 clones, roughly three quarters seen once. With V trimmed by 1 base and J by 4 bases, 3 bases remained unmatched. This CDR3 region has 16 residues. Germline V lookup: CDR1 SGHNT, CDR2 YENEEA. The sequence was collected from a human donor with melanoma. The rearrangement uses TRBV11-3 and TRBJ1-6, with TRBD1 matching 8 bases. The sample consisted of cells from a culture (not recorded whether cultured in vitro). The CDR3 sequence: CASSLAGTGYNSPLHF. CDR3 coding DNA: TGTGCCAGCAGCTTAGCCGGGACAGGTTATAATTCACCCCTCCACTTT.